The 25 T cell receptor beta chains given below trace back to one sample, sequenced in a study of T cell repertoires in ileal Crohn's disease. The data were produced by immunoSEQ multiplex PCR, yet TCRdb's version contains in-frame clones alone and is incomplete. The sample has about 4,500 clones; more than 70% are singletons. The specimen was ileal tissue. The receptors originated from an adult with Crohn's disease.

V and J are TRBV28 and TRBJ1-5; D gene uncertain. Between the trimmed V and J ends, which lost 5 bases and 4 bases, there was a span of 12 bases. The length of the CDR3 is 14 residues. Germline V gene data show CDR1 as MDHEN and CDR2 as SYDVKM. The CDR3 protein is CASSPGSRNQPQHF. The CDR3 DNA reads as TGTGCCAGCAGTCCCGGGAGCCGGAATCAGCCCCAGCATTTT.

On this clone: The junction departs from the called germline gene at one end, perhaps through a read error. V usage is TRBV5-1 and J usage is TRBJ2-7; the D gene is possibly TRBD1 (5 bases). The germline V gene encodes CDR1 SGHRS and CDR2 YFSETQ. The CDR3 covers 13 residues. The chain's CDR3 is CASSLDTFYEQYF. The CDR3 DNA follows: TGCGCCAGCAGTTTGGACACCTTCTACGAGCAGTACTTC.

This rearrangement joins TRBV10-3 to TRBJ2-7; D perhaps matches TRBD2 (6 bases). Deletions cut 8 bases from V and 5 bases from J, with 22 bases between. Germline-derived CDR1 and CDR2 are ENHRY and SYGVKD. The CDR3 contains 15 residues. CDR3 bases: TGTGCCATCCTCGGCGCGAGAGGAGGGTCGGACGAGCAGTACTTC. This encodes CAILGARGGSDEQYF.

The V call is TRBV7-2, the J call TRBJ2-7; the match to TRBD1 covers 7 bases. V shed 6 bases and J 3 bases; nucleotides not matched to a gene: 8. This CDR3 has 14 residues. Germline-derived CDR1 and CDR2 are SGHTA and FQGNSA. The CDR3 protein is CASRPSGQNYEQYF. The CDR3 DNA follows: TGTGCCAGCAGACCGTCGGGACAGAACTACGAGCAGTACTTC.

This clone was picked up one time. The rearrangement joins TRBV10-2 to TRBJ2-5, with 14 bases that match TRBD2. Germline CDR1 is WSHSY and CDR2 is SAAADI. V lost 2 bases to trimming and J lost 7 bases; unmatched junction nucleotides: 3. CDR3 length: 15 amino acids. The CDR3 sequence: CASSEGLAGGLTQYF. In nucleotides, the CDR3 is TGCGCCAGCAGTGAGGGACTAGCGGGAGGTCTGACCCAGTACTTC.

CDR3 in amino acids: CASSQDGQPDTDTQYF. The CDR3 DNA sequence: TGCGCCAGCAGCCAAGACGGACAGCCCGACACAGATACGCAGTATTTT. This chain connects TRBV4-3 to TRBJ2-3; a weak D match, TRBD1 (6 bases). The CDR3 sequence is 16 residues long. Germline CDR1 reads LGHNA; CDR2 reads YSLEER. V lost 0 bases and J 2 bases, leaving 12 bases between the germline ends.

The CDR3 bases are TGTGCCAGCAGGTCATCCGAGGGTCAACATCAGCCCCAGCATTTT. This encodes CASRSSEGQHQPQHF. This chain links TRBV6-5 with TRBJ1-5; D is ambiguous. V lost 6 bases and J 5 bases, leaving 17 bases between the germline ends. CDR1 MNHEY and CDR2 SVGAGI come from the germline V gene. The CDR3 contains 15 residues.

The chain links TRBV27 to TRBJ2-3; a weak D match, TRBD2 (6 bases). Looked up from germline, CDR1 is MNHEY and CDR2 is SMNVEV (reference sequence). The CDR3 is 13 amino acids. Trimming stripped 5 bases from V and 6 bases from J, with 12 bases between. CDR3 coding DNA: TGTGCCAGCAGTGCGGACTACGGTGATACGCAGTATTTT. Protein product: CASSADYGDTQYF.

The chain recombines TRBV9 with TRBJ1-3; 7 bases agree with TRBD1. V lost 2 bases, J lost 1 base, and 3 bases stayed unmatched. CDR1 is SGDLS and CDR2 is YYNGEE in the germline V gene. The CDR3 extends over 15 amino acids. The CDR3 nucleotides are TGTGCCAGCAGCGTGGCGACAGGGTCTGGAAACACCATATATTTT. Translation gives CASSVATGSGNTIYF.

CDR3 DNA sequence: TGTGCCAGCAGTGAACTAGCGGAGCCCACAGATACGCAGTATTTT. This translates into CASSELAEPTDTQYF. V and J are TRBV6-1 and TRBJ2-3; 7 bases line up with TRBD2. This CDR3 contains 15 residues. J gave up 2 bases and V 2 bases, and 4 bases lay outside the gene matches. CDR1 and CDR2 (germline): MNHNS, SASEGT.

The CDR3 spells CAWSVGGVSYEQYF. The CDR3 nucleotides read TGTGCCTGGAGTGTAGGGGGGGTATCTTACGAGCAGTACTTC. The chain recombines TRBV30 with TRBJ2-7, with D perhaps matching TRBD2 (7 bases). CDR3 length: 14 residues. Germline CDR1 is GTSNPN and CDR2 is SVGIG (reference sequence). With 0 bases removed from V and 4 bases from J, the gap between germline ends came to 13 bases.

The chain uses TRBV6-5 and TRBJ1-1; D is uncertain. V was pared by 4 bases and J by 4 bases, with 4 bases between. The CDR3 is 11 residues long. Germline V gives CDR1 MNHEY, CDR2 SVGAGI. CDR3 DNA: TGTGCCAGCAGTTCGGTCACTGAAGCTTTCTTT. This sequence encodes CASSSVTEAFF.

The J gene is TRBJ2-1, the V gene TRBV12-5; D is perhaps TRBD2 (5 bases). CDR1 LGHNT and CDR2 FRNRAP come from the germline V gene. This CDR3 region has 17 residues. Trimming stripped 5 bases from V and 0 bases from J, with 17 bases between. Here the CDR3 reads CASGGSAGGSSYNEQFF. CDR3 in DNA: TGTGCTAGTGGTGGCTCAGCTGGTGGGAGCTCCTACAATGAGCAGTTCTTC.

Notes on this clone: Additional DNA sequences in this sample encode the identical CDR3. The J gene is TRBJ2-3, the V gene TRBV7-9; 8 nucleotides line up with TRBD2. Trimming removed 1 base from V and 0 bases from J; junction bases left unmatched: 3. This CDR3 contains 16 residues. From germline, CDR1 is SEHNR and CDR2 FQNEAQ (reference sequence). The chain's CDR3 is CASSLELAASTDTQYF. CDR3 DNA: TGTGCCAGCAGCTTAGAACTAGCGGCTAGCACAGATACGCAGTATTTT.

This clone was found once. The J gene is TRBJ2-7, the V gene TRBV6-5; D possibly corresponds to TRBD1 (5 bases). The CDR3 extends over 13 amino acids. V was cut by 6 bases and J by 1 base, with 10 bases left in between. The germline V gene encodes CDR1 MNHEY and CDR2 SVGAGI. The CDR3 here is CASRPGYSYEQYF. Here the CDR3 DNA reads TGTGCCAGCAGACCAGGGTATTCCTACGAGCAGTACTTC.

J is TRBJ2-3 and V is TRBV29-1; possibly TRBD2 for D (5 bases). V was cut by 5 bases and J by 1 base, with 19 bases left in between. The CDR3 runs 16 residues. Germline V gene lookup returns CDR1 SQVTM and CDR2 ANQGSEA. CDR3 in amino acids: CSVLPYLTEGTDTQYF. Written as DNA, the CDR3 is TGCAGCGTTCTTCCGTACCTTACGGAGGGCACAGATACGCAGTATTTT.

The chain combines TRBV6-6 with TRBJ2-5, with TRBD1 as a possible D gene (5 bases). Germline V CDR1 and CDR2: MNHNY, SVGAGI (reference sequence). There are 12 residues in the CDR3. Trimming took 8 bases from V and 5 from J, leaving 12 bases between them. CDR3 region: CASVKGPETQYF. The CDR3 DNA is TGTGCCAGCGTCAAGGGGCCGGAGACCCAGTACTTC.

V gene TRBV5-1 combines with J gene TRBJ1-6; the D gene is possibly TRBD1 (6 bases). Germline V gene sequence: CDR1 SGHRS, CDR2 YFSETQ. CDR3 length: 15 residues. V dropped 0 bases and J dropped 8 bases, with 12 bases sitting between them. The CDR3 loop reads CASSLAGKGDSPLHF. The CDR3 DNA reads TGCGCCAGCAGCTTGGCAGGGAAGGGGGATTCACCCCTCCACTTT.

The genes are TRBV11-3 and TRBJ2-1, with D uncertain. The CDR3 extends over 13 amino acids. V lost 1 base, J lost 5 bases, and 6 bases lay in between. Germline V CDR1 and CDR2: SGHNT, YENEEA. The CDR3 region has the DNA TGTGCCAGCAGCTTAGTCCCAAACAATGAGCAGTTCTTC. Translated, it gives CASSLVPNNEQFF.

The rearrangement uses TRBV30 and TRBJ1-2; 9 bases are a match to TRBD1. Germline V gene lookup returns CDR1 GTSNPN and CDR2 SVGIG (reference sequence). The V segment lost 5 bases and the J segment 4 bases; nucleotides outside the gene matches: 5. The CDR3 spans 13 residues. CDR3 amino acids: CAWRTGASYGYTF. The CDR3 DNA sequence: TGTGCCTGGCGGACAGGGGCGTCCTATGGCTACACCTTC.

Here the CDR3 reads CASSIPTGSSYNEQFF. The CDR3 bases are TGTGCCAGCAGCATCCCGACAGGTAGCTCCTACAATGAGCAGTTCTTC. The chain recombines TRBV5-8 with TRBJ2-1; tentative D call: TRBD1 (6 bases). The CDR3 runs to 16 residues. CDR1 and CDR2 from the germline V gene are SGHTS and YDEGEE. With 4 bases removed from V and 0 bases from J, the gap between germline ends came to 14 bases.

The gene calls are TRBV6-5 and TRBJ2-1; weak D call: TRBD1 (5 bases). Germline values: CDR1 MNHEY, CDR2 SVGAGI. Trimming cost V 3 bases and J 4 bases, with 13 bases left between them. The CDR3 is made up of 15 amino acids. DNA of the CDR3: TGTGCCAGCAGTTATGTGCAGGGCTTGTACAATGAGCAGTTCTTC. Translating gives CASSYVQGLYNEQFF.

The rearrangement links TRBV5-8 to TRBJ2-3; the D is unclear. Germline-derived CDR1 and CDR2 are SGHTS and YDEGEE. CDR3 length equals 13 residues. The ends were cut back, 3 bases at V and 4 bases at J, with 9 bases in the middle. Here the CDR3 reads CASSSRSADTQYF. DNA of the CDR3: TGTGCCAGCAGCTCGCGTTCCGCAGATACGCAGTATTTT.

The rearrangement links TRBV2 to TRBJ2-5; possible D gene TRBD2, 5 bases. Trimming removed 8 bases from V and 1 base from J, with 17 bases in between. This CDR3 region has 15 residues. The germline gives CDR1 SNHLY, CDR2 FYNNEI. DNA of the CDR3: TGTGCCAGCCTGGAAAACCGAGGGTCCCAAGAGACCCAGTACTTC. This encodes CASLENRGSQETQYF.

This chain links TRBV7-9 with TRBJ2-2; 11 bases are a match to TRBD1. Trimming took 2 bases from V and 4 from J; bases not matched to a gene: 6. This CDR3 is built from 17 residues. Germline CDR1 reads SEHNR; CDR2 reads FQNEAQ (reference sequence). The CDR3 loop is CASSLRSGTGGTGELFF. CDR3 coding DNA: TGTGCCAGCAGCTTACGTTCTGGGACAGGGGGCACCGGGGAGCTGTTTTTT.